This TCR beta chain was obtained from a study of T cell repertoires in cytomegalovirus infection (dated by TCRdb to the late 2010s). General notes on the study: Donor HLA type was relevant to the analysis, because carriage of CMV infection together with the matching HLA type was indicated by public TCR beta signatures. General findings and caveats noted by the study authors: In both this cohort and an independent cohort of several hundred donors, the cumulative frequency of public TCR beta family members distinguished carriers of CMV infection plus the relevant HLA type. The ex vivo response was dominated by HLA-C-restricted CMV-specific TCR beta clonotypes, which also provided the single most frequent clonotype in two of eight donors.

V is reduced by 5 bases and J by 2 bases, leaving a spacing of 12 bases between them. Inclusive of the bounding cysteine and phenylalanine, the CDR3 is 14 residues long. Here the CDR3 DNA is all that survives: 42 bases in frame from base 1. Via the germline V gene, CDR1 is KGHSH and CDR2 LQKENI. As for this clonotype: Its antigen target is currently unknown. The record has no base qualities; no much larger clone is one base away.

Data came from an Illumina HiSeq 1500. In-frame beta chains were kept once TCRdb had trimmed the public reads at Q25 with fastp and called clones with MiXCR. All rows with the same CDR3 protein become a single entry with the most common DNA and genes. In this sample the table shows around 550,000 distinct CDR3 sequences, around 27% of which occur a single time. The top ten clonotypes cover under 15% of the sample. The receptor chain draws on TRBV18 and TRBJ1-1; possibly the D gene is TRBD1, per 5 matching bases. Material: PBMCs. The TCR originated in a human donor in good health (CMV status not recorded). Some clones in this sample may be carry-over from other donors' samples. The base sequence is TGTGCCAGCTCAAGCGCGGGACGCAACACTGAAGCTTTCTTT. This is translated as CASSSAGRNTEAFF.